This T cell receptor (beta chain) was recorded in a study of cytomegalovirus exposure and HLA in healthy donors. Whole-study findings and limits: The presence/absence work took it that sequencing depth was about the same across donors.

The PCR was carried out with 60 Vbeta primers and 13 Jbeta primers. Measured with immunoSEQ multiplex PCR; TCRdb has only the in-frame clones, and not every one. The data show roughly 120,000 clones, 65% to 80% seen once. About this clone itself: Its antigen is not known.

The sample consisted of PBMCs. The clonotype comes from a woman aged 40-49 years in good health and CMV-seropositive.

The chain's CDR3 is CASSLASGDEAFF. The CDR3 nucleotides read TGTGCCAGCAGCTTGGCGTCCGGAGATGAAGCTTTCTTT. The J gene is TRBJ1-1, the V gene TRBV5-5; D gene uncertain. The CDR3 covers 13 residues. V gave up 0 bases and J gave up 7 bases, with 10 bases separating them. CDR1 is SGHKS and CDR2 is YYEKEE in the germline V gene (reference sequence).